This T cell receptor beta chain was recorded in a study of blood T cells in healthy people across ages. General study findings and limits: There was no known CMV status for donors, so expanded clonotype changes were possibly confounded.

Caucasian individuals from Russia who were healthy and aged about 6 to 95 acted as donors. Per-sample PBMC isolation yielded at least 6.5 million cells. The second PCR ran about 6 to 12 cycles with a sample-barcoded 5' primer and J-beta primers. TCRdb re-analysed the 5' RACE reads in MiXCR, keeping a single row per CDR3 protein. The sample lists roughly 1,500,000 distinct CDR3 sequences, about 35% seen once, with over 9% in the top ten. As concerns this clonotype: Its antigen is unidentified.

The CDR3 loop spans 15 amino acids. Trimming shortened V by 6 bases and J by 4 bases, and 18 bases separated the two germline ends. CDR1 SGHKS and CDR2 YYEKEE come from the germline V gene (reference sequence). This TCR was recovered from a woman between 25 and 40 years old in good health. V usage is TRBV5-5 and J usage is TRBJ2-3; D may be TRBD2 (6 bases). Sequenced input: blood. In DNA, the CDR3 is TGTGCCAGCACCCCCACCCTAGCGCGGGCAGATACGCAGTATTTT. Encoded protein: CASTPTLARADTQYF.